A selection of T cell receptor beta chains follows, all from one sample in a study of T cells in Graves' hyperthyroidism and ophthalmopathy. Using its own MiXCR run on the multiplex PCR reads, TCRdb lists one record per CDR3 protein. The top ten clones hold around 13% of a sample with about 640,000 distinct CDR3 sequences, 13% to 15% of them seen once. Sequencing was performed on blood. All receptors come from a woman in her forties or fifties with Graves' ophthalmopathy. CDR3s include the opening cysteine and the closing phenylalanine or tryptophan. Fields, in order: J gene, V gene, clone size, D gene, CDR3 DNA, CDR3 protein. A D gene is named only where the DNA matches it firmly. The size field is filled for only some rows; it gives once, few, many or a size class.

>TRBJ2-3|TRBV20-1|many|NA
TGCAGTGCTAGAGTTAGGGCAGATACGCAGTATTTT
CSARVRADTQYF
>TRBJ2-2|TRBV9|many|NA
TGTGCCAGCAGCGTGGGTTCGCGGGGGGAGCTGTTTTTT
CASSVGSRGELFF
>TRBJ1-1|TRBV12-3/TRBV12-4|many|TRBD1
TGTGCCAGCAGTTTTAGGGGGCGCATCAACACTGAAGCTTTCTTT
CASSFRGRINTEAFF
>TRBJ1-4|TRBV30|many|NA
TGTGCCTGCTATTGGGGAGGGGAAAAACTGTTTTTT
CACYWGGEKLFF
>TRBJ1-6|TRBV30|many|NA
TGTGCCTGGAGTGTTTTGAGGGTTGATTCACCCCTCCACTTT
CAWSVLRVDSPLHF
>TRBJ2-4|TRBV6-1|few|TRBD2
TGTGCCAGCAGACCCGGGGGGGGGGACATTCAGTACTTC
CASRPGGGDIQYF
>TRBJ2-5|TRBV29-1|few|TRBD2
TGCAGCGGGGGGAGAGGCGGGAGTGGAGAGACCCAGTACTTC
CSGGRGGSGETQYF
>TRBJ2-2|TRBV12-3/TRBV12-4|few|TRBD1
TGTGCCAGCAGGCCGGGACAGGGGAAAACCGGGGAGCTGTTTTTT
CASRPGQGKTGELFF
>TRBJ2-5|TRBV6-2/TRBV6-3|NA|NA
TGTGCCAGCAGCCGAAACAGGGAGGAGACCCAGTACTTC
CASSRNREETQYF
>TRBJ2-7|TRBV12-3/TRBV12-4|many|TRBD2
TGTGCCAGCAGTGCAATGAGGACTAGCGGTAACTCCTACGAGCAGTACTTC
CASSAMRTSGNSYEQYF
>TRBJ1-1|TRBV5-1|many|NA
TGCGCCAGCAGCCGTGACCGGGCGGCTCTCGAAGCTTTCTTT
CASSRDRAALEAFF
>TRBJ2-3|TRBV20-1|NA|TRBD2
TGCAGTGCTAGAGGGCCGACTAGCGGGAGGGCAACAGATACGCAGTATTTT
CSARGPTSGRATDTQYF
>TRBJ2-5|TRBV20-1|many|TRBD1
TGCAGTGCTGGGGCGGGACAGGGTTATGAGACCCAGTACTTC
CSAGAGQGYETQYF
>TRBJ2-3|TRBV5-1|many|NA
TGCGCCAGCAGCCTCAAGACTAGTGGCACAGATACGCAGTATTTT
CASSLKTSGTDTQYF
>TRBJ2-1|TRBV6-5|NA|NA
TGTGCCAGCAGTTACTCCCCAGGGTGGCCGAATGGGAATGAGCAGTTCTTC
CASSYSPGWPNGNEQFF
>TRBJ2-1|TRBV5-1|many|NA
TGCGCCAGCAGCGAGGGGGGCAGGAACAATGAGCAGTTCTTC
CASSEGGRNNEQFF
>TRBJ2-7|TRBV11-2|NA|NA
TGTGCCACCATAGGGGGGTTAGGGACCTACGAGCAGTACTTC
CATIGGLGTYEQYF
>TRBJ1-2|TRBV2|many|NA
TGTGCCAGCGGTGACAGGATCTATGGCTACACCTTC
CASGDRIYGYTF
>TRBJ1-1|TRBV28|NA|NA
TGTGCCAGCAGTTTAGTTTACAGTTCGAACACTGAAGCTTTCTTT
CASSLVYSSNTEAFF
>TRBJ2-2|TRBV4-3|NA|TRBD2
TGCGCCAGCAGCCGGACTCTAGCGGCGAACACCGGGGAGCTGTTTTTT
CASSRTLAANTGELFF
>TRBJ2-1|TRBV7-2|many|TRBD2
TGTGCCAGCGGGGGACTAGCGGGATCCAACAATGAGCAGTTCTTC
CASGGLAGSNNEQFF
>TRBJ2-5|TRBV11-3|many|NA
TGTGCCAGCAGCCGCCGTACAGGGAAAGCGGAGACCCAGTACTTC
CASSRRTGKAETQYF
>TRBJ2-1|TRBV27|many|NA
TGTGCCAGCAGTTCGCTCATGGGGGGACTCCCCAACGGATACAATGAGCAGTTCTTC
CASSSLMGGLPNGYNEQFF
>TRBJ1-2|TRBV7-8|many|NA
TGTGCCAGCAGCTTAGCCCCGACACGGAAGATCTTAGGTGGCTACACCTTC
CASSLAPTRKILGGYTF
>TRBJ2-3|TRBV18|many|NA
TGTGCCAGCCACGGGCCGAACACAGATACGCAGTATTTT
CASHGPNTDTQYF
>TRBJ2-7|TRBV30|many|TRBD1
TGTGCCTGGGGACAGGGATCTTACGAGCAGTACTTC
CAWGQGSYEQYF
>TRBJ1-6|TRBV20-1|many|TRBD1
TGCAGGGCCGGCTGGGACAGGGATTCACCCCTCCACTTT
CRAGWDRDSPLHF
>TRBJ2-7|TRBV7-9|many|TRBD2
TGTGCCAGCAGCACGACTAGCGGGAATTTCTACGAGCAGTACTTC
CASSTTSGNFYEQYF
>TRBJ2-7|TRBV12-3/TRBV12-4|many|TRBD1
TGTGCCAGCAGCTTAGGGACAGGGGGTGTAAGCTCCTACGAACAGTACTTC
CASSLGTGGVSSYEQYF
>TRBJ2-2|TRBV7-3|few|TRBD2
TGTGCCAGCAGCTTAATAGCGGGAGGGATACACGGGGAGCTGTTTTTT
CASSLIAGGIHGELFF
>TRBJ1-2|TRBV6-1|NA|NA
TGTGCCAGCAGCGAAGGGGCCAGAACTATGGGCTACACCTTC
CASSEGARTMGYTF
>TRBJ2-2|TRBV24-1|few|NA
TGTGCCACCAGTGATTTGGGGGGCGAACCCGGGGAGCTGTTTTTT
CATSDLGGEPGELFF
>TRBJ2-7|TRBV7-8|many|TRBD2
TGTGCCAGCAGCTTAGTGTCTAGCGGCGAGCAGTACTTC
CASSLVSSGEQYF
>TRBJ2-1|TRBV7-9|many|TRBD2
TGTGCCAGCAGCTTAGTCCCTAGCGGGATCGGCGACAATGAGCAGTTCTTC
CASSLVPSGIGDNEQFF
>TRBJ1-2|TRBV7-8|many|NA
TGTGCCAGCAGCTTACTTTCCAGCAACTATGGCTACACCTTC
CASSLLSSNYGYTF
>TRBJ2-3|TRBV5-1|many|NA
TGCGCCAGCAGCTTGGGCGGGGCCGACACAGATACGCAGTATTTT
CASSLGGADTDTQYF
>TRBJ2-1|TRBV5-4|few|NA
TGTGCCAGCAGCGACCGGGCTGCCCGTCTGGGGTACAATGAGCAGTTCTTC
CASSDRAARLGYNEQFF
>TRBJ1-4|TRBV15|NA|TRBD1
TGTGCCACCAGCAGAGAGTACCTTACAGGGGGCGCCGGGGAAAAACTGTTTTTT
CATSREYLTGGAGEKLFF
>TRBJ2-3|TRBV7-3|few|TRBD2
TGTGCCAGCAGCATCCGGGGGGGAGGGCCAGAAGATACGCAGTATTTT
CASSIRGGGPEDTQYF
>TRBJ2-5|TRBV9|few|TRBD2
TGTGCCAGCAGCGTAACCGGGACTAGCGGGTCCCCCGTTTACTTC
CASSVTGTSGSPVYF
>TRBJ2-1|TRBV19|few|TRBD2
TGTGCCAGTAGTACGACAAGACTAGCGGGAGGGCCTCCGTACAATGAGCAGTTCTTC
CASSTTRLAGGPPYNEQFF
>TRBJ2-5|TRBV29-1|NA|TRBD2
TGCAGCGGGGGGGTAGCGGGAGGTCTGGAGACCCAGTACTTC
CSGGVAGGLETQYF
>TRBJ2-2|TRBV29-1|few|TRBD2
TGCGGGCTAGCGGGTTCCATTTCCGGGGAGCTGTTTTTT
CGLAGSISGELFF
>TRBJ2-2|TRBV5-1|NA|NA
TGCGCCAGCAGCTTGACTTGGACGGCGAACACCGGGGAGCTGTTTTTT
CASSLTWTANTGELFF
>TRBJ2-7|TRBV7-9|few|NA
TGTGCCAGCAGCCCCCCAGGGGGGGCTGGTTCCTACGAGCAGTACTTC
CASSPPGGAGSYEQYF
>TRBJ2-3|TRBV9|many|NA
TGTGCCAGCAGCGCGAACAAGAAAACAGATACGCAGTATTTT
CASSANKKTDTQYF
>TRBJ1-1|TRBV6-5|many|TRBD1
TGTGCCAGCAGTTTGACAGGGAGGAGGACTGAAGCTTTCTTT
CASSLTGRRTEAFF
>TRBJ2-1|TRBV5-5|many|TRBD2
TGTGCCAGCAGCCTACTAGCGGGAGGGCGGAATGAGCAGTTCTTC
CASSLLAGGRNEQFF
>TRBJ1-6|TRBV5-6|NA|NA
TGTGCCAGCAGCTCAAGCAGGGCAGGGAATTCACCCCTCCACTTT
CASSSSRAGNSPLHF
>TRBJ1-1|TRBV9|NA|TRBD1
TGTGCCAGCAGCTCAACAGGGGTCCCGAACACTGAAGCTTTCTTT
CASSSTGVPNTEAFF
>TRBJ2-7|TRBV27|NA|NA
TGTGCCAGCAGTTTAGATGGTCGGCACGAGCAGTACTTC
CASSLDGRHEQYF
>TRBJ1-4|TRBV29-1|NA|NA
TGCAGCGCCCACAGGGTAGGAGATGAAAAACTGTTTTTT
CSAHRVGDEKLFF
>TRBJ2-1|TRBV28|many|NA
TGTGCCAGCAGCTTAAAACCGGCGGTTTACAATGAGCAGTTCTTC
CASSLKPAVYNEQFF